One and the same sample provided the 15 T cell receptor beta chains below, sequenced in a study of T cell responses to AZD1222 COVID-19 vaccine. Sequenced by immunoSEQ multiplex PCR; TCRdb stores in-frame clones only, minus some. This repertoire shows about 29,000 clones, over 90% found once; its top ten account for over 8%. This specimen consisted of peripheral blood, obtained on day 0 of AZD1222 vaccination. The receptors here all came from an adult in good health.

The V call is TRBV28, the J call TRBJ1-6, with a tentative D call TRBD1 (5 bases). The CDR3 has 13 residues. Germline V gene data show CDR1 as MDHEN and CDR2 as SYDVKM. Trimming took off 8 bases at V and 9 bases at J, with 14 bases between the two ends. Here the CDR3 reads CASRLRDRSPLHF. The CDR3 DNA reads TGTGCCAGCCGACTTAGGGACCGTTCACCCCTCCACTTT.

The chain carries TRBV7-9 and TRBJ1-3; D is uncertain. In germline, CDR1 is SEHNR, CDR2 FQNEAQ (reference sequence). CDR3 length: 15 residues. V was shortened by 3 bases and J by 0 bases, with 9 bases between the two germline ends. The DNA for the CDR3 is TGTGCCAGCAGCTTCGCTCTTAGCTCTGGAAACACCATATATTTT. This translates into CASSFALSSGNTIYF.

The chain uses TRBV25-1 and TRBJ2-3, with D maybe TRBD1 (6 bases). Germline assignment: CDR1 MGHDK and CDR2 SYGVNS. This CDR3 has 13 residues. The V gene lost 5 bases and the J gene lost 3 bases, with 9 bases spanning the gap. DNA of the CDR3: TGTGCCAGCAGTACCACAGGGACAGATACGCAGTATTTT. This sequence encodes CASSTTGTDTQYF.

The chain carries TRBV6-5 and TRBJ1-2; D is unresolved. The CDR3 has 14 amino acids. Between the trimmed V and J ends, which lost 4 bases and 4 bases, there was a span of 13 bases. CDR1 and CDR2 (germline): MNHEY, SVGAGI. CDR3 in amino acids: CASSSSGSTYGYTF. The CDR3 nucleotides read TGTGCCAGCAGTTCCTCGGGGTCCACCTATGGCTACACCTTC.

V is TRBV3-1 (or the pseudogene TRBV3-2) and J is TRBJ1-6; 8 bases are a match to TRBD1. Per germline, CDR1 LGHDT and CDR2 YNNKEL (reference sequence). The ends lost 4 bases at V and 13 bases at J; junction bases unmatched: 6. CDR3 length: 13 residues. The CDR3 region is CASSRGQERPLHF. The CDR3 nucleotides read TGTGCCAGCAGCCGGGGACAGGAACGGCCCCTCCACTTT.

The rearrangement joins TRBV2 to TRBJ1-3, with 8 bases fitting TRBD1. Germline CDR1 SNHLY, CDR2 FYNNEI. This CDR3 is 15 amino acids long. J lost 10 bases, V lost 6 bases, and 14 bases had no gene match. This CDR3 is CASRVTGAYVDTIYF. In DNA, the CDR3 is TGTGCCAGCAGAGTGACAGGGGCCTACGTGGATACCATATATTTT.

V usage is TRBV7-2 and J usage is TRBJ2-7, with TRBD2 matching 15 bases. The junction had 4 bases not matched to a gene; V was cut back by 1 base and J by 6 bases. The germline V gene has CDR1 SGHTA and CDR2 FQGNSA. There are 16 residues in the CDR3. In DNA form, the CDR3 reads TGTGCCAGCAGCTTAGGGACTAGCGGGAGGGCTGGCGAGCAGTACTTC. This codes for CASSLGTSGRAGEQYF.

The V call is TRBV7-9, the J call TRBJ1-1; possible D gene TRBD1, 5 bases. The CDR3 is made up of 12 amino acids. CDR1 SEHNR and CDR2 FQNEAQ come from the germline V gene (reference sequence). The V gene lost 5 bases and the J gene lost 7 bases, with 11 bases spanning the gap. CDR3 protein: CASSLTGDEAFF. In DNA form, the CDR3 reads TGTGCCAGCAGCCTAACAGGAGATGAAGCTTTCTTT.

DNA for the CDR3: TGTGCCAGCAGACTAACAGGCCGGGGCAATCAGCCCCAGCATTTT. Its protein product is CASRLTGRGNQPQHF. The chain is built from TRBV6-5 and TRBJ1-5; D is perhaps TRBD1 (5 bases). V was cut by 6 bases and J by 2 bases, with 14 bases left in between. Germline loops: CDR1 MNHEY, CDR2 SVGAGI. The CDR3 sequence is 15 residues long.

V and J are TRBV7-9 and TRBJ1-3, with D possibly TRBD1 on 6 matching bases. Germline V lookup: CDR1 SEHNR, CDR2 FQNEAQ (reference sequence). V was cut by 4 bases and J by 2 bases, with 18 bases left in between. The CDR3 sequence is 17 residues long. The CDR3 protein is CASSSANGGNPGNTIYF. CDR3 coding DNA: TGTGCCAGCAGCTCAGCGAACGGGGGCAATCCTGGAAACACCATATATTTT.

The rearrangement uses TRBV11-3 and TRBJ2-5, with TRBD1 matching 10 bases. J gave up 5 bases and V 5 bases, and 8 bases lay outside the gene matches. The CDR3 has 15 amino acids. CDR1 is SGHNT and CDR2 is YENEEA in the germline V gene. CDR3 residues: CASSAPGQGMETQYF. CDR3 nucleotide sequence: TGTGCCAGCAGCGCCCCGGGACAGGGGATGGAGACCCAGTACTTC.

The chain couples TRBV5-4 to TRBJ1-1; 12 bases are a match to TRBD1. There are 14 residues in the CDR3. J was trimmed by 7 bases and V by 4 bases; bases with no gene match: 5. Per germline, CDR1 SGHNT and CDR2 YYREEE (reference sequence). CDR3 region: CASSTGQGANEAFF. The CDR3 coding sequence is TGTGCCAGCAGCACGGGACAGGGGGCGAATGAAGCTTTCTTT. The full variable domain, completed using reference TRBV5-4 and TRBJ1-1, is ETGVTQSPTHLIKTRGQQVTLRCSSQSGHNTVSWYQQALGQGPQFIFQYYREEENGRGNFPPRFSGLQFPNYSSELNVNALELDDSALYLCASSTGQGANEAFFGQGTRLTVV.

The V and J genes are TRBV5-1 and TRBJ1-5; TRBD1 matches at 9 bases. The CDR3 extends over 13 amino acids. Germline lookup yields CDR1 SGHRS and CDR2 YFSETQ. V gave up 5 bases and J gave up 11 bases; unmatched junction bases: 8. CDR3 loop: CASRWDREASQHF. The DNA for the CDR3 is TGCGCCAGCAGATGGGACAGGGAAGCTTCCCAGCATTTT.

The rearrangement links TRBV5-6 to TRBJ2-5; TRBD2 might be the D (5 bases). Per the germline V gene, CDR1 is SGHDT and CDR2 is YYEEEE. Trimming took off 4 bases at V and 5 bases at J, with 12 bases between the two ends. The CDR3 has 13 amino acids. This chain's CDR3 is CASSLGDRETQYF. In DNA, the CDR3 is TGTGCCAGCAGCCTCGGGGATCGGGAGACCCAGTACTTC.

The V and J genes are TRBV10-2 and TRBJ2-7, with D perhaps TRBD1 or TRBD2 (5 bases each). CDR1 and CDR2 from the germline V gene are WSHSY and SAAADI. V gave up 1 base and J gave up 5 bases, with 6 bases separating them. The CDR3 has 12 residues. The CDR3 region is CASSEWGNEQYF. In DNA, the CDR3 is TGCGCCAGCAGTGAGTGGGGGAACGAGCAGTACTTC.